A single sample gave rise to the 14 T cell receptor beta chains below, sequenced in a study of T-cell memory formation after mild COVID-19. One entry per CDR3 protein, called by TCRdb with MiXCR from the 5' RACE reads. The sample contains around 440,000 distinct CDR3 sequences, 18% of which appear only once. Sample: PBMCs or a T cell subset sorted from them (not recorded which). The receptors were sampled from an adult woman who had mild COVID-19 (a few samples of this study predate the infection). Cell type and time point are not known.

The CDR3 nucleotides read TGTGCCAGCAGCCGAGCGGCCAGGTCCTATGGCTACACCTTC. Its translation: CASSRAARSYGYTF. The J gene is TRBJ1-2, the V gene TRBV12-3 or TRBV12-4; unclear D gene. The CDR3 is 14 residues long. Trimming cost V 6 bases and J 4 bases, with 15 bases left between them.

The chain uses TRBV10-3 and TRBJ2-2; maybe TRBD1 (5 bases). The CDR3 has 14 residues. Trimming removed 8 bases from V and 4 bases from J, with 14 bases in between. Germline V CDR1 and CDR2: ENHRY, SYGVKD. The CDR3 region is CAIAQGVATGELFF. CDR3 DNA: TGTGCCATCGCGCAGGGTGTGGCCACCGGGGAGCTGTTTTTT.

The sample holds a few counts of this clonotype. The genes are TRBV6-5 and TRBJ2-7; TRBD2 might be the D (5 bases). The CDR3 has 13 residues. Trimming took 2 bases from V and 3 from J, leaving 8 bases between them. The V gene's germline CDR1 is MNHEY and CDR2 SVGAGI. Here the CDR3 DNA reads TGTGCCAGCAGTTACCGTCGGGGCTACGAGCAGTACTTC. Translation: CASSYRRGYEQYF.

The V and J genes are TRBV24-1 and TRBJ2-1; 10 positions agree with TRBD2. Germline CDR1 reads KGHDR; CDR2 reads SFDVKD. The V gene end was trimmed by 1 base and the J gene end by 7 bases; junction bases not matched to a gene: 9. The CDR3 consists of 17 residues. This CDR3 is CATSDFATSGAGNEQFF. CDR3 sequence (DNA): TGTGCCACCAGTGATTTCGCTACTAGCGGGGCGGGGAATGAGCAGTTCTTC.

The CDR3 sequence is CASSVREQGPSYEQYF. The CDR3 nucleotides read TGTGCCAGCAGTGTCAGAGAACAGGGGCCCTCCTACGAGCAGTACTTC. The chain carries TRBV25-1 and TRBJ2-7, with TRBD1 identical over 7 bases. Germline loops: CDR1 MGHDK, CDR2 SYGVNS. V lost 4 bases to trimming and J lost 0 bases; unmatched junction nucleotides: 9. The length of the CDR3 is 16 residues.

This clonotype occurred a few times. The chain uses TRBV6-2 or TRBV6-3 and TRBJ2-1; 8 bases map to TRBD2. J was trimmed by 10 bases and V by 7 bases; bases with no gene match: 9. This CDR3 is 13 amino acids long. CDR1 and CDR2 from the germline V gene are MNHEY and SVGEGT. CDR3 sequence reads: CASTQAGVSEQFF. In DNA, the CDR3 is TGTGCCAGCACCCAAGCGGGAGTAAGCGAGCAGTTCTTC.

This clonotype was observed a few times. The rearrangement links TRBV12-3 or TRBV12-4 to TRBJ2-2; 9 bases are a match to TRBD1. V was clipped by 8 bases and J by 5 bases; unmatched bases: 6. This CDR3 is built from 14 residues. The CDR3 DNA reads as TGTGCCAGCTTTGGACAGGGGCGGACCGGGGAGCTGTTTTTT. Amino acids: CASFGQGRTGELFF.

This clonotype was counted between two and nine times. CDR3 nucleotides: TGTGCCACCAGTGCCTCGACCGGGGGGAAACAGCCCCAGCATTTT. As protein: CATSASTGGKQPQHF. This rearrangement joins TRBV24-1 to TRBJ1-5; weak D call: TRBD1 (5 bases). Germline CDR1 KGHDR, CDR2 SFDVKD. Trimming took 5 bases from V and 7 from J, leaving 17 bases between them. This CDR3 is built from 15 residues.

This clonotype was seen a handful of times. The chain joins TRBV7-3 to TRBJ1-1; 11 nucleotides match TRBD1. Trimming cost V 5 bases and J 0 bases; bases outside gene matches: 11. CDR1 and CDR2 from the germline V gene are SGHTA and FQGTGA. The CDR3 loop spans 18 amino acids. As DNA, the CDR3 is TGTGCCAGCAGCCCCGCCCGGGGACAGGGGGACATGAACACTGAAGCTTTCTTT. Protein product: CASSPARGQGDMNTEAFF. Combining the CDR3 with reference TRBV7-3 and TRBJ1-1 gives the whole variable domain GAGVSQTPSNKVTEKGKYVELRCDPISGHTALYWYRQSLGQGPEFLIYFQGTGAADDSGLPNDRFFAVRPEGSVSTLKIQRTERGDSAVYLCASSPARGQGDMNTEAFFGQGTRLTVV.

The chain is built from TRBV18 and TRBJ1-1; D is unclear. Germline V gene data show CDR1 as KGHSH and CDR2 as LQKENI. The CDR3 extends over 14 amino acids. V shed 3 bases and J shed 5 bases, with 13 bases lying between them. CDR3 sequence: CASSPYPDGTEAFF. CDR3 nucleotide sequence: TGTGCCAGCTCACCTTATCCGGATGGGACTGAAGCTTTCTTT.

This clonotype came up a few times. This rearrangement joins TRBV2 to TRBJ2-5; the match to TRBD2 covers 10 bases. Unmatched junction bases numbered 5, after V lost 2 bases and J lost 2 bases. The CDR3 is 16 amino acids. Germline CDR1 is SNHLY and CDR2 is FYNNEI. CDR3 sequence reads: CASSELAGAIQETQYF. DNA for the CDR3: TGTGCCAGCAGTGAACTAGCGGGGGCGATTCAAGAGACCCAGTACTTC.

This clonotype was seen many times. DNA of the CDR3: TGTGCCAGCAGTCCGGGGGGACTTCTATACGAGCAGTACTTC. Translating gives CASSPGGLLYEQYF. The genes are TRBV12-3 or TRBV12-4 and TRBJ2-7; 7 nucleotides align to TRBD2. CDR3 length: 14 amino acids. The V segment lost 5 bases and the J segment 4 bases; nucleotides outside the gene matches: 8.

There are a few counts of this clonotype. The CDR3 region is CASSSGRYNEQFF. CDR3 in DNA: TGCGCCAGCAGCTCGGGACGTTACAATGAGCAGTTCTTC. The chain combines TRBV5-1 with TRBJ2-1, with D perhaps being TRBD1 or TRBD2 (5 bases each). This CDR3 has 13 amino acids. Germline CDR1 SGHRS, CDR2 YFSETQ. V lost 3 bases, J lost 4 bases, and 8 bases lay in between.

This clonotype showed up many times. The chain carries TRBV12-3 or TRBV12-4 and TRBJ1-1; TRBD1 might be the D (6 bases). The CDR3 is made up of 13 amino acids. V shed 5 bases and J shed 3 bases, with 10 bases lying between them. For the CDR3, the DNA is TGTGCCAGCAGTCTAACAGGGTACACTGAAGCTTTCTTT. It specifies CASSLTGYTEAFF.